Shown below are 20 T cell receptor beta chains from a single sample sequenced in a study of blood T cell repertoires in COVID-19. The assay was immunoSEQ multiplex PCR, and TCRdb's table has in-frame clones only and misses some. This sample has under 350,000 clones, with 85% found just once. The specimen sequenced was peripheral blood. These receptors were collected from a human donor in a cohort sampled during active COVID-19.

The chain combines TRBV19 with TRBJ2-2, with 8 bases lining up with TRBD2. There are 15 residues in the CDR3. V was clipped by 5 bases and J by 6 bases; unmatched bases: 8. Germline V CDR1 and CDR2: LNHDA, SQIVND (reference sequence). Here the CDR3 reads CASSVLAGRSGELFF. CDR3 coding DNA: TGTGCCAGTAGTGTCTTAGCGGGACGTTCCGGGGAGCTGTTTTTT.

This clone was seen once. J is TRBJ2-3 and V is TRBV3-1 (or the pseudogene TRBV3-2), with TRBD2 as a possible D gene (6 bases). V gave up 0 bases and J gave up 1 base, with 17 bases separating them. Looked up from germline, CDR1 is LGHDT and CDR2 is YNNKEL (reference sequence). The CDR3 extends over 18 amino acids. CDR3 region: CASSQDGRGGIRTDTQYF. CDR3 nucleotides: TGTGCCAGCAGCCAAGATGGGCGTGGCGGGATACGCACAGATACGCAGTATTTT.

The chain recombines TRBV9 with TRBJ1-6; D not certain. Trimming shortened V by 0 bases and J by 8 bases, and 9 bases separated the two germline ends. Germline CDR1 reads SGDLS; CDR2 reads YYNGEE. The CDR3 totals 14 residues. The CDR3 region is CASSVGAVDSPLHF. In DNA, the CDR3 is TGTGCCAGCAGCGTAGGGGCAGTTGATTCACCCCTCCACTTT.

The chain recombines TRBV27 with TRBJ2-5, with 7 positions matching TRBD1. The ends lost 3 bases at V and 6 bases at J; junction bases unmatched: 4. CDR1 and CDR2 from the germline V gene are MNHEY and SMNVEV (reference sequence). This CDR3 is 13 amino acids long. The CDR3 sequence: CASSLVGGQTQYF. Written as DNA, the CDR3 is TGTGCCAGCAGTTTGGTAGGGGGCCAGACCCAGTACTTC.

The chain is built from TRBV28 and TRBJ2-1, with a tentative D call TRBD1 (7 bases). CDR3 length: 14 amino acids. The germline V gene encodes CDR1 MDHEN and CDR2 SYDVKM. Trimming removed 8 bases at V and 6 bases at J, with 17 bases between. The CDR3 loop reads CASRQGGWVNEQFF. In DNA form, the CDR3 reads TGTGCCAGCCGACAGGGAGGTTGGGTCAATGAGCAGTTCTTC.

The sample holds a few counts of this clone. The genes are TRBV19 and TRBJ1-5, with 8 bases matching TRBD1. This CDR3 has 14 residues. Germline V gene lookup returns CDR1 LNHDA and CDR2 SQIVND (reference sequence). The trim removed 4 bases at V and 5 bases at J, leaving 4 bases unmatched. The CDR3 is CASSKGQGDQPQHF. The CDR3, as DNA: TGTGCCAGTAGTAAAGGACAGGGCGATCAGCCCCAGCATTTT.

This chain uses TRBV4-1 with TRBJ2-2; D is possibly TRBD1 (5 bases). The CDR3 covers 15 residues. The V and J ends lost 2 bases and 2 bases respectively, with 9 bases between them. The germline V gene encodes CDR1 MGHRA and CDR2 YSYEKL. The CDR3 coding sequence is TGCGCCAGCAGCCAAAGACAGAGAAACACCGGGGAGCTGTTTTTT. Protein product: CASSQRQRNTGELFF.

The rearrangement joins TRBV7-8 to TRBJ1-1; D gene uncertain. V gave up 2 bases and J gave up 5 bases, with 9 bases separating them. Germline V gene data show CDR1 as SGHVS and CDR2 as FQNEAQ. The CDR3 spans 13 residues. The CDR3 DNA sequence: TGTGCCAGCAGCTTACGGGGAAGGACTGAAGCTTTCTTT. Protein sequence: CASSLRGRTEAFF.

The chain carries TRBV12-5 and TRBJ1-2, with 7 bases aligning to TRBD1. The CDR3 loop spans 14 amino acids. V dropped 6 bases and J dropped 0; count of bases not matched to a gene: 4. Germline V gene sequence: CDR1 LGHNT, CDR2 FRNRAP. CDR3: CASGLGTANYGYTF. CDR3 DNA sequence: TGTGCTAGTGGCCTCGGGACAGCTAACTATGGCTACACCTTC.

The rearrangement uses TRBV4-2 and TRBJ2-3; D remains unclear. Germline V gene data show CDR1 as LGHNA and CDR2 as YNFKEQ. This CDR3 has 15 residues. V lost 1 base and J lost 4, with 12 bases in between. CDR3 nucleotide sequence: TGTGCCAGCAGCCAAGGTAACCGGTTTGCAGATACGCAGTATTTT. Encoded protein: CASSQGNRFADTQYF.

This rearrangement joins TRBV7-2 to TRBJ1-5, with D possibly being TRBD1 (5 bases). The CDR3 runs 15 residues. Germline values: CDR1 SGHTA, CDR2 FQGNSA. Trimming took off 1 base at V and 5 bases at J, with 12 bases between the two ends. CDR3 nucleotide sequence: TGTGCCAGCAGCTTAGGGCGGGGGTCCTATCAGCCCCAGCATTTT. Protein: CASSLGRGSYQPQHF. The complete variable domain, with remaining parts taken from reference TRBV7-2 and TRBJ1-5, reads GAGVSQSPSNKVTEKGKDVELRCDPISGHTALYWYRQSLGQGLEFLIYFQGNSAPDKSGLPSDRFSAERTGGSVSTLTIQRTQQEDSAVYLCASSLGRGSYQPQHFGDGTRLSIL.

The chain couples TRBV18 to TRBJ2-1; TRBD2 matches 8 bases. This CDR3 spans 15 amino acids. Germline assignment: CDR1 KGHSH and CDR2 LQKENI. V lost 0 bases and J lost 5; bases outside the gene matches: 3. Here the CDR3 DNA reads TGTGCCAGCTCACCACCTCTACTAGCGGACAATGAGCAGTTCTTC. Its protein is CASSPPLLADNEQFF.

The rearrangement joins TRBV7-9 to TRBJ1-2; 7 bases map to TRBD1. CDR1 and CDR2 from the germline V gene are SEHNR and FQNEAQ (reference sequence). CDR3 length equals 13 residues. The J segment lost 6 bases and the V segment lost 5 bases, leaving 6 bases of the junction unmatched. CDR3 in amino acids: CASSQQGQNGYTF. CDR3 nucleotides: TGTGCCAGCAGCCAACAGGGGCAGAATGGCTACACCTTC.

The chain has TRBV7-9 and TRBJ1-1, with D unresolved. This CDR3 spans 13 amino acids. The ends were cut back, 6 bases at V and 1 base at J, with 9 bases in the middle. CDR1 SEHNR and CDR2 FQNEAQ come from the germline V gene (reference sequence). CDR3: CASREEANTEAFF. CDR3 nucleotide sequence: TGTGCCAGCAGGGAGGAGGCGAACACTGAAGCTTTCTTT.

The J gene is TRBJ2-2, the V gene TRBV5-1; 9 bases fit TRBD2. V trimming: 0 bases; J trimming: 4 bases; junction bases outside the gene matches: 4. Per the germline V gene, CDR1 is SGHRS and CDR2 is YFSETQ. There are 16 residues in the CDR3. CDR3 sequence: CASSLVLAGGTGELFF. DNA for the CDR3: TGCGCCAGCAGCTTGGTACTAGCGGGCGGCACCGGGGAGCTGTTTTTT.

The gene calls are TRBV28 and TRBJ2-5; D is unresolved. Germline CDR1 and CDR2: MDHEN and SYDVKM. Trimming took 3 bases from V and 1 from J, leaving 9 bases between them. The CDR3 sequence is 14 residues long. The CDR3 DNA reads TGTGCCAGCAGTTTGAGCCAGGTCCAAGAGACCCAGTACTTC. Translation: CASSLSQVQETQYF.

This clone was seen only a few times. The sample has other DNA sequences that encode this CDR3 too. This chain connects TRBV3-1 (or the pseudogene TRBV3-2) to TRBJ1-6; no reliable D call. Per germline, CDR1 LGHDT and CDR2 YNNKEL (reference sequence). V lost 1 base to trimming and J lost 7 bases, with 5 bases between them. This CDR3 spans 13 amino acids. In DNA form, the CDR3 reads TGTGCCAGCAGCCAAGTATCGAATTCACCCCTCCACTTT. Amino acid sequence: CASSQVSNSPLHF.

The chain joins TRBV10-3 to TRBJ2-7; 11 bases match TRBD2. CDR1 ENHRY and CDR2 SYGVKD come from the germline V gene. Trimming took 10 bases from V and 0 from J; bases not matched to a gene: 2. CDR3 length: 13 residues. CDR3 sequence reads: CATTSGSSYEQYF. Here the CDR3 DNA reads TGTGCCACCACTAGCGGGAGCTCCTACGAGCAGTACTTC.

For this clone: A junction end diverges from the germline sequence, so it may reflect a read error. J is TRBJ1-2 and V is TRBV7-7, with 8 bases lining up with TRBD1. Germline lookup yields CDR1 SSHAT and CDR2 FNYEAQ (reference sequence). The CDR3 contains 17 residues. The CDR3 loop reads CASSLYGSQGEVGGYTF. The CDR3 DNA is TGTGCTAGCAGCTTATACGGATCACAGGGGGAAGTAGGTGGCTACACCTTC.

This chain links TRBV5-4 with TRBJ1-1, with no clear D. Per germline, CDR1 SGHNT and CDR2 YYREEE (reference sequence). The CDR3 spans 15 residues. Trimming shortened V by 0 bases and J by 1 base, and 10 bases separated the two germline ends. The CDR3 loop is CASSLGAGTNTEAFF. CDR3 nucleotide sequence: TGTGCCAGCAGCTTGGGGGCAGGCACGAACACTGAAGCTTTCTTT.